The source of this TCR beta chain is a study of graft-versus-host responses after intestinal transplantation. At the level of the study: Grafts that recipients had were multivisceral, liver-intestinal, or isolated intestinal transplants. Study-level results: An association linked early post-transplant HvG declines with peak circulating GvH clone levels.

TCRdb's copy holds only in-frame clones and misses some; the assay was immunoSEQ multiplex PCR. The data hold tens of thousands of clones, with less than 45% observed a single time. With approximately 200,000 irradiated, violet-dye-labeled stimulator cells, approximately 200,000 CFSE-labeled responder cells were plated. Sorted after the reaction were proliferating CFSE-low CD3+CD4+ and CD3+CD8+ responders. The CDR3 covers 16 residues. The receptor was isolated from a human patient who received an intestinal transplant. The chain combines TRBV21-1 with TRBJ1-5; the table assigns TRBD1, which was not confirmed against the DNA. TRBV21-1 is termed a pseudogene. Source: alloreactive CD8+ T cells from a mixed lymphocyte reaction culture, taken before intestinal transplant. Documented subset: CFSE-low proliferating T cells sorted from roughly 6-day pre-transplant mixed lymphocyte reaction (GvH or HvG direction). CDR3 amino acids: CASSKGDRESNQPQHF. DNA of the CDR3: TGTGCCAGCAGCAAAGGGGACAGGGAGAGCAATCAGCCCCAGCATTTT.